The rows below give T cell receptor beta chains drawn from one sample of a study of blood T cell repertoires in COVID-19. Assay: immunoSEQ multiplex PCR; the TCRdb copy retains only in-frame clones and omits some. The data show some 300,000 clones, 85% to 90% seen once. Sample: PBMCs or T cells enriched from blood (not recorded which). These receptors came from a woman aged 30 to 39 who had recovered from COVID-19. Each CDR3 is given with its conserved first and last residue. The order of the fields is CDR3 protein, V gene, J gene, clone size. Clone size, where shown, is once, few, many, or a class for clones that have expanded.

CAWSTGRTYNEQFF	TRBV30	TRBJ2-1	NA
CASGVGGNSNQPQHF	TRBV28	TRBJ1-5	NA
CASRLTGSFYNEQFF	TRBV19	TRBJ2-1	NA
CASSPLAGIGSREQYF	TRBV3-1/TRBV3-2	TRBJ2-7	NA
CASSLVGTGRNEQFF	TRBV5-1	TRBJ2-1	NA
CASSLLPPGGPMNEQFF	TRBV5-4	TRBJ2-1	NA
CASSLQGPDYGYTF	TRBV27	TRBJ1-2	NA
CAWSGTGVGELFF	TRBV30	TRBJ2-2	NA
CASSFAGWNTEAFF	TRBV7-9	TRBJ1-1	once
CASKLSGRAYNEQFF	TRBV7-2	TRBJ2-1	NA
CASRRVWTTRTGELFF	TRBV27	TRBJ2-2	once
CASSDSIAGGPNEQFF	TRBV6-4	TRBJ2-1	NA
CASSYWTSGSVTVVNEQFF	TRBV28	TRBJ2-1	NA
CASSLSTGGFTEAFF	TRBV27	TRBJ1-1	few
CASSSLGQPMGGSSEAFF	TRBV7-9	TRBJ1-1	NA
CASSLPGQGPSYEQYF	TRBV18	TRBJ2-7	NA
CASGPGRWGTEAFF	TRBV12-5	TRBJ1-1	once
CASSLSGQETQYF	TRBV12-3/TRBV12-4	TRBJ2-5	once
CASSEEGQGGEKLFF	TRBV2	TRBJ1-4	once
CASSQDKTGGADTQYF	TRBV4-1	TRBJ2-3	NA
CASSLSQGGRRRSPLHF	TRBV7-2	TRBJ1-6	NA
CASSGAGTSGLEQYF	TRBV6-4	TRBJ2-7	NA
CASSFPRQGVPGELFF	TRBV27	TRBJ2-2	NA
CASLRVSTGELFF	TRBV19	TRBJ2-2	NA
CASSYRAGLDEQYF	TRBV9	TRBJ2-7	NA
CASSIRGGEQFF	TRBV11-3	TRBJ2-1	NA
CASSYSGTGNSYEQYF	TRBV27	TRBJ2-7	NA
CASSPPGQGGGYTF	TRBV18	TRBJ1-2	NA
CATSDLRDTGELFF	TRBV24-1	TRBJ2-2	NA
CASSFGLAMRTDTQYF	TRBV5-6	TRBJ2-3	few
CASSIAPGHSNQPQHF	TRBV19	TRBJ1-5	NA
CASSYSQAGGTGELFF	TRBV6-5	TRBJ2-2	few
CASSLGGGGYTF	TRBV11-2	TRBJ1-2	NA
CASSEPGETHTLYGYTF	TRBV6-1	TRBJ1-2	few
CASSESVRQGDEQYF	TRBV10-2	TRBJ2-7	NA
CASSLLGGTGGYEQYF	TRBV27	TRBJ2-7	NA
CASSHPDRPSFQYF	TRBV4-2	TRBJ2-3	NA
CASSRNGANVLTF	TRBV28	TRBJ2-6	NA
CAIRAGTGGDNSPLHF	TRBV10-3	TRBJ1-6	NA
CASSAGLAGSGYEQYF	TRBV7-2	TRBJ2-7	NA
CASASVGNQPQHF	TRBV6-5	TRBJ1-5	NA
CASSLDGVPPREQYF	TRBV5-1	TRBJ2-7	NA
CASSFGQGAFGQPQHF	TRBV5-6	TRBJ1-5	once
CASSVGTSGRSINEQFF	TRBV9	TRBJ2-1	NA
CASSFGPGTQYF	TRBV12-3/TRBV12-4	TRBJ2-5	NA
CASSRGDSPGEKLFF	TRBV5-1	TRBJ1-4	NA
CSIRQGSSYNEQFF	TRBV29-1	TRBJ2-1	NA
CAWTGNLNYGYTF	TRBV30	TRBJ1-2	NA
CASSRFTGGDYGYTF	TRBV5-4	TRBJ1-2	NA
CASSPGGLSENTEAFF	TRBV10-1	TRBJ1-1	NA
CASSYSRGTRQFF	TRBV6-5	TRBJ2-1	NA
CASSPSDRINYGYTF	TRBV18	TRBJ1-2	NA
CASSPQGVSNQPQHF	TRBV18	TRBJ1-5	once
CASKIARNTEAFF	TRBV27	TRBJ1-1	NA
CASSQDYRVSGELFF	TRBV3-1/TRBV3-2	TRBJ2-2	NA
CASSLRTLYEQFF	TRBV12-3/TRBV12-4	TRBJ2-1	NA
CSVGQNTEAFF	TRBV29-1	TRBJ1-1	NA
CASSPRDRNNQPQHF	TRBV7-9	TRBJ1-5	NA